Presented here are 4 T cell receptor beta chains from one specimen sequenced in a study of T cell repertoires in cytomegalovirus infection. Their antigen targets remain unknown. TCRdb independently ran MiXCR on the reads; one entry per CDR3 protein. Of more than 300,000 distinct CDR3 sequences listed, about a third are singletons. Sequencing used cultured PBMCs, obtained from culture after CMV antigen stimulation. All receptors come from a human donor in good health (CMV status not recorded). Some clones in this sample may be carry-over from other donors' samples.

This clonotype was observed a few times. This chain connects TRBV4-2 to TRBJ1-1; 8 positions match TRBD1. J was trimmed by 8 bases and V by 0 bases; bases with no gene match: 2. Germline V gene sequence: CDR1 LGHNA, CDR2 YNFKEQ. The CDR3 length is 13 residues. The CDR3 DNA reads as TGTGCCAGCAGCCAAGAGCGACAGGGGGAAGCTTTCTTT. Its translation is CASSQERQGEAFF.

Turning to this clonotype: Germline is not matched at one junction end, which may reflect a read error. The CDR3, as DNA: TGTGCCAGCAGCTTAGCGGCGGGACGGAGACATGAGAGCTCTGGAACCACCATATATTTT. Encoded protein: CASSLAAGRRHESSGTTIYF. This chain connects TRBV7-8 to TRBJ1-3; tentative D call: TRBD1 (5 bases). Germline V lookup: CDR1 SGHVS, CDR2 FQNEAQ. The CDR3 length is 20 residues.

This clonotype occurred a few times. This sequence joins TRBV12-3 or TRBV12-4 and TRBJ2-1, with 8 bases fitting TRBD2. CDR3 size: 14 residues. The V segment lost 8 bases and the J segment 11 bases; nucleotides outside the gene matches: 14. The CDR3 sequence is CASWEAGEALKQFF. The CDR3, as DNA: TGTGCCAGCTGGGAAGCGGGAGAGGCTCTTAAGCAGTTCTTC.

This clonotype appeared a few times. V usage is TRBV19 and J usage is TRBJ2-1; D is perhaps TRBD1 (6 bases). The CDR3 length is 14 residues. The V end lost 3 bases, the J end lost 7 bases, and 13 bases lay between the germline ends. Germline CDR1 LNHDA, CDR2 SQIVND (reference sequence). The CDR3 sequence is CASSIGWGLNEQFF. The CDR3 DNA follows: TGTGCCAGTAGTATTGGATGGGGGCTGAATGAGCAGTTCTTC. Variable domain in full (rest from reference TRBV19 and TRBJ2-1): DGGITQSPKYLFRKEGQNVTLSCEQNLNHDAMYWYRQDPGQGLRLIYYSQIVNDFQKGDIAEGYSVSREKKESFPLTVTSAQKNPTAFYLCASSIGWGLNEQFFGPGTRLTVL.